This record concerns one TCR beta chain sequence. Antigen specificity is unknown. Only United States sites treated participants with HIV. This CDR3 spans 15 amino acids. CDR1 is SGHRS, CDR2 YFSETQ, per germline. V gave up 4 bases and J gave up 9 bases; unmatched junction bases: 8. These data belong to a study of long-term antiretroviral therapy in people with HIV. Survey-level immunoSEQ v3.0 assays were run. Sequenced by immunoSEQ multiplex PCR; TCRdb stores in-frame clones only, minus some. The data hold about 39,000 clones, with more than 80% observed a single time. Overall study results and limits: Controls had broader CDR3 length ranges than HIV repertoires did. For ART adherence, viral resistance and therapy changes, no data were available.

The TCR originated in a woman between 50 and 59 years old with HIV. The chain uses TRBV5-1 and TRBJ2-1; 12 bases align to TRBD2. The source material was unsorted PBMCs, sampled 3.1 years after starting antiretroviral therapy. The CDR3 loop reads CASSVGTSGLSEQFF. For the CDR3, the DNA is TGCGCCAGCAGCGTTGGGACTAGCGGGCTGTCTGAGCAGTTCTTC.